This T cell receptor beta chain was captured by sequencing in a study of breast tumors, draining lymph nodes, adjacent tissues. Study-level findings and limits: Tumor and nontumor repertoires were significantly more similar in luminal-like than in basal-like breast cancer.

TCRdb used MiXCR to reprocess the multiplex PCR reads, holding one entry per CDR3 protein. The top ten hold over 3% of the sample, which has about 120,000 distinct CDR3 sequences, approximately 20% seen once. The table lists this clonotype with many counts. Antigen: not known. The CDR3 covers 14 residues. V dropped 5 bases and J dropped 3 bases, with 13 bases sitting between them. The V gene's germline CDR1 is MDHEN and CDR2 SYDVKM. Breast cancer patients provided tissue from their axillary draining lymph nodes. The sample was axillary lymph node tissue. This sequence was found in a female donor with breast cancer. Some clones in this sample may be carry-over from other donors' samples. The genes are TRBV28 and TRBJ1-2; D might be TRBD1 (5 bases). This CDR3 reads CASSKFSGDYGYTF. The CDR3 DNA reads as TGTGCCAGCAGTAAATTCTCGGGGGACTATGGCTACACCTTC.